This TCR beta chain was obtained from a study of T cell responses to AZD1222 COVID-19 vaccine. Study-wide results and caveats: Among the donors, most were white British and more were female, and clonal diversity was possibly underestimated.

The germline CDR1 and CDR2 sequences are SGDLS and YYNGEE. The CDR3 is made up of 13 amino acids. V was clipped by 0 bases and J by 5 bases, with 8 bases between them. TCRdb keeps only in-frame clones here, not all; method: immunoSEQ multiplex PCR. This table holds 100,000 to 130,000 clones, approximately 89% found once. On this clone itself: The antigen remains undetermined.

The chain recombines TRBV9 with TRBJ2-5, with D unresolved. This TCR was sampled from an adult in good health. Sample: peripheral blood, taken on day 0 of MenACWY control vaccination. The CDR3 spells CASSVASYETQYF. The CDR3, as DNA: TGTGCCAGCAGCGTAGCCAGTTACGAGACCCAGTACTTC. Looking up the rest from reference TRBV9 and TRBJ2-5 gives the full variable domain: DSGVTQTPKHLITATGQRVTLRCSPRSGDLSVYWYQQSLDQGLQFLIQYYNGEERAKGNILERFSAQQFPDLHSELNLSSLELGDSALYFCASSVASYETQYFGPGTRLLVL.